This T cell receptor beta chain was recorded in a study of CD8 T cells in Susac syndrome. With random hexamers, reverse transcription was performed on about 0.45 to 1 ug of RNA. TCRdb reprocessed the immunoSEQ multiplex PCR reads via MiXCR and lists one record per CDR3 protein. The table shows some 400,000 distinct CDR3 sequences, with 85% occurring only once. Germline V lookup: CDR1 MNHEY, CDR2 SMNVEV (reference sequence). CDR3 size: 14 residues. J lost 9 bases, V lost 2 bases, and 6 bases had no gene match. Sequenced input: CD8+ T cells from PBMCs. The chain employs TRBV27 and TRBJ2-1; 8 nucleotides align to TRBD2. The sequence derives from a human donor with multiple sclerosis. This CDR3 reads CASSLPGGNREQFF. The CDR3 nucleotides read TGTGCCAGCAGTTTACCGGGGGGGAACCGTGAGCAGTTCTTC.